Listed below are T cell receptor beta chains from one sample, sequenced in a study of blood T cell repertoires in COVID-19. Profiling relied on immunoSEQ multiplex PCR, and the TCRdb table lists in-frame clones only, not all of them. The sample includes approximately 80,000 clones, 88% seen only once; the top ten take less than 45%. Sequenced sample: peripheral blood. The receptor source for this set is a human donor in a cohort sampled during active COVID-19. CDR3s include the opening cysteine and the closing phenylalanine or tryptophan. A D gene is named only where the DNA matches it firmly. Size tells how often a clone was seen (once, few, many) or the class of an expanded clone, and some rows leave it out.

clone_size j_call d_call v_call cdr3_aa cdr3_nt
NA TRBJ2-5 TRBD2 TRBV7-3 CASSPKRGRGETQYF TGTGCCAGCAGCCCTAAGCGGGGCCGGGGGGAGACCCAGTACTTC
NA TRBJ1-4 NA TRBV4-1 CASSQDPGGWTNEKLFF TGCGCCAGCAGCCAAGATCCGGGGGGTTGGACTAATGAAAAACTGTTTTTT
NA TRBJ2-3 NA TRBV9 CASSPVVLRTDTQYF TGTGCCAGCAGCCCAGTGGTATTGCGCACAGATACGCAGTATTTT
few TRBJ2-7 NA TRBV19 CASGHGSSYEQYF TGTGCCAGTGGTCACGGGAGCTCCTACGAGCAGTACTTC
NA TRBJ2-3 NA TRBV7-8 CASSSGSPGGNTQYF TGTGCCAGCAGCTCCGGCAGCCCCGGCGGCAATACGCAGTATTTT
few TRBJ2-5 NA TRBV7-9 CASSPRDNQETQYF TGTGCCAGCAGCCCTCGGGACAACCAAGAGACCCAGTACTTC
NA TRBJ2-3 TRBD1 TRBV5-1 CASSFDRADTDTQYF TGCGCCAGCAGCTTCGACAGGGCGGACACAGATACGCAGTATTTT
NA TRBJ2-2 NA TRBV7-2 CASSPRTRTGELFF TGTGCCAGCAGCCCAAGAACAAGAACCGGGGAGCTGTTTTTT
NA TRBJ2-3 TRBD2 TRBV5-1 CASSLTSGGNTDTQYF TGCGCCAGCAGCTTGACTAGCGGGGGTAACACAGATACGCAGTATTTT
few TRBJ1-1 NA TRBV2 CASSEGLWVDTEAFF TGTGCCAGCAGTGAGGGGCTCTGGGTGGACACTGAAGCTTTCTTT
NA TRBJ2-3 NA TRBV18 CASSPRRGTDTQYF TGTGCCAGCTCACCCCGGAGGGGCACAGATACGCAGTATTTT
once TRBJ2-3 TRBD2 TRBV11-2 CASSSRTSEDTQYF TGTGCCAGCAGCTCCCGGACTAGCGAGGATACGCAGTATTTT
few TRBJ1-1 TRBD1 TRBV5-1 CASSPGQGNTEAFF TGCGCCAGCAGCCCCGGACAGGGGAACACTGAAGCTTTCTTT
NA TRBJ2-3 NA TRBV13 CASSLGRQKDTQYF TGTGCCAGCAGCTTAGGCCGCCAGAAAGATACGCAGTATTTT
NA TRBJ1-3 TRBD1 TRBV18 CASMRQGSGSGNTIYF TGTGCCAGCATGCGACAGGGGTCAGGGTCTGGAAACACCATATATTTT
NA TRBJ1-1 NA TRBV7-9 CASSFSLEGRAFF TGTGCCAGCAGCTTTTCGCTGGAGGGAAGGGCTTTCTTT
once TRBJ1-4 TRBD1 TRBV3-1/TRBV3-2 CASSQAPGGAGEKLFF TGTGCCAGCAGCCAAGCCCCAGGGGGCGCGGGTGAAAAACTGTTTTTT
NA TRBJ1-1 NA TRBV7-2 CASSLVGGSEAFF TGTGCCAGCAGCTTAGTCGGCGGATCCGAAGCTTTCTTT
NA TRBJ2-7 NA TRBV10-3 CAISESRNRDYSSEQYF TGTGCCATCAGTGAGTCGCGAAACAGGGATTATTCCTCCGAGCAGTACTTC
NA TRBJ2-2 TRBD2 TRBV11-2 CASSLRLADDTGELFF TGTGCCAGCAGCTTAAGGCTAGCGGATGACACCGGGGAGCTGTTTTTT
NA TRBJ1-2 TRBD1 TRBV12-5 CASGLVTGTATAPTYGYTF TGTGCTAGTGGTTTGGTGACCGGGACAGCGACTGCGCCAACCTATGGCTACACCTTC
NA TRBJ2-1 TRBD2 TRBV3-1/TRBV3-2 CASSTERESYNEQFF TGTGCCAGCAGCACTGAGCGGGAGAGCTACAATGAGCAGTTCTTC
NA TRBJ2-3 NA TRBV7-5 CARSLVVFRCPASFGDTQYF TGTGCCAGAAGCTTAGTAGTTTTTCGCTGCCCTGCCTCGTTCGGTGATACGCAGTATTTT
medium-sized TRBJ2-1 NA TRBV3-1/TRBV3-2 CASSQDPPLQGDEQFF TGTGCCAGCAGCCAAGACCCCCCCCTACAGGGAGATGAGCAGTTCTTC
NA TRBJ2-3 NA TRBV19 CASSIADIGISTDTQYF TGTGCCAGTAGTATAGCGGACATAGGGATAAGCACAGATACGCAGTATTTT
NA TRBJ2-3 TRBD2 TRBV6-4 CASSVTSGSTDTQYF TGTGCCAGCAGTGTGACTAGCGGGTCTACAGATACGCAGTATTTT
NA TRBJ2-4 TRBD2 TRBV4-2 CASSQDLLAGKNIQYF TGTGCCAGCAGCCAAGATCTACTAGCGGGAAAAAACATTCAGTACTTC